The T cell receptor beta chain under discussion was sequenced for a study of blood T cell repertoires in COVID-19. This clone was seen a handful of times. The CDR3 loop spans 13 amino acids. With 3 bases removed from V and 5 bases from J, the gap between germline ends came to 8 bases. Germline CDR1 LNHDA, CDR2 SQIVND (reference sequence). Here immunoSEQ multiplex PCR was the method, and the copy in TCRdb shows in-frame clones only, minus some. The sample contains 200,000 to 250,000 clones, just under 85% of which appear only once. The chain couples TRBV19 to TRBJ1-5; a possible D gene is TRBD1 (5 bases). The sample comprised PBMCs or T cells enriched from blood (not recorded which). The source is a woman aged 40 to 49 with acute COVID-19. The CDR3 protein is CASSMTVYQPQHF. In DNA form, the CDR3 reads TGTGCCAGTAGTATGACAGTTTATCAGCCCCAGCATTTT. The whole variable domain, remainder taken from reference TRBV19 and TRBJ1-5, is DGGITQSPKYLFRKEGQNVTLSCEQNLNHDAMYWYRQDPGQGLRLIYYSQIVNDFQKGDIAEGYSVSREKKESFPLTVTSAQKNPTAFYLCASSMTVYQPQHFGDGTRLSIL.